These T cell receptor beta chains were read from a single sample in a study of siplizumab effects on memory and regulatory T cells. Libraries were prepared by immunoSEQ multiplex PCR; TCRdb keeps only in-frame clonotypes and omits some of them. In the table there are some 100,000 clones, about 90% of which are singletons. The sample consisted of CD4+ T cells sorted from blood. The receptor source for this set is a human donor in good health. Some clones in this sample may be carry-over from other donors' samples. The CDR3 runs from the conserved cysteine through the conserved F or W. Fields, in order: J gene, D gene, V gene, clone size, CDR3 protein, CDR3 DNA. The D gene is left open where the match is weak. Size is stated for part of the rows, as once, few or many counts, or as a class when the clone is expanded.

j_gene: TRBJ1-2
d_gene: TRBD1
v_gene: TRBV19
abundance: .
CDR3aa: CASKTVGTDTYGYTF
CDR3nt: TGTGCCAGTAAGACGGTAGGGACAGACACCTATGGCTACACCTTC

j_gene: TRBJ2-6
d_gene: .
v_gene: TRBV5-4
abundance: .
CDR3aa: CASSLDGGSGANVLTF
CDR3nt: TGTGCCAGCAGCCTGGACGGGGGCTCTGGGGCCAACGTCCTGACTTTC

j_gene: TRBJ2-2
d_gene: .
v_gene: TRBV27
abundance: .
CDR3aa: CASSSRGANTGELFF
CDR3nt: TGTGCCAGCAGTTCTAGGGGGGCGAACACCGGGGAGCTGTTTTTT

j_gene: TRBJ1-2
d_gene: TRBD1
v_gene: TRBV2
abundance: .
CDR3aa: CASKRDRQNYGYTF
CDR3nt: TGTGCCAGCAAGAGGGACAGGCAGAACTATGGCTACACCTTC

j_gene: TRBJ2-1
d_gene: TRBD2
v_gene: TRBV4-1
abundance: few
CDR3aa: CASSHPGLAGGPDSNEQFF
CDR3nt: TGCGCCAGCAGCCACCCGGGACTAGCGGGAGGGCCGGATAGTAATGAGCAGTTCTTC

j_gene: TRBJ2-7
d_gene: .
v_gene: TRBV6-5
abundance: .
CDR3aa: CASSYSGSTNYEQYF
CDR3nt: TGTGCCAGCAGTTACTCTGGGTCAACAAACTACGAGCAGTACTTC

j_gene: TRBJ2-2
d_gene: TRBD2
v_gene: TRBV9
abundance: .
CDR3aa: CASSDGGLNTGELFF
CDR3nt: TGTGCCAGCAGCGACGGGGGGTTGAACACCGGGGAGCTGTTTTTT

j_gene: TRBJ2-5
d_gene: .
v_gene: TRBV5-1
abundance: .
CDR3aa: CASSSETTQYF
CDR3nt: TGCGCCAGCAGCTCCGAGACGACCCAGTACTTC

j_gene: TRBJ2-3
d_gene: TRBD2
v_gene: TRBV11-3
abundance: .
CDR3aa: CASSMGLASRTDTQYF
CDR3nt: TGTGCCAGCAGCATGGGACTAGCGTCACGCACAGATACGCAGTATTTT

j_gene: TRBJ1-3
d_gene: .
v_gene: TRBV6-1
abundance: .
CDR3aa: CASSRGGTSGNTIYF
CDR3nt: TGTGCCAGCAGTAGAGGGGGGACCTCTGGAAACACCATATATTTT

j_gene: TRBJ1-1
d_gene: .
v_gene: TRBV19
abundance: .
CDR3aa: CASSTRDGPGWAFF
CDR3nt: TGTGCCAGTAGTACACGGGACGGCCCCGGGTGGGCTTTCTTT

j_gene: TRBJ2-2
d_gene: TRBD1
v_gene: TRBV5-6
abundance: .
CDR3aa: CASSHGQVPSGELFF
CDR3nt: TGTGCCAGCAGCCACGGACAGGTCCCCAGCGGGGAGCTGTTTTTT

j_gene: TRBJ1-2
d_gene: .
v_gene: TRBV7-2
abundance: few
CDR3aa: CASSRELPAHGYTF
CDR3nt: TGTGCCAGCAGCCGGGAACTCCCCGCCCATGGCTACACCTTC

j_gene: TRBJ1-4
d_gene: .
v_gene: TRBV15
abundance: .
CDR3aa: CATGQGNEKLFF
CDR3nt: TGTGCCACCGGGCAGGGAAATGAAAAACTGTTTTTT

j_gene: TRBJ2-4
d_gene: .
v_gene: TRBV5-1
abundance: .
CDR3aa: CASSLAGANIQYF
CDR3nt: TGCGCCAGCAGCTTGGCAGGGGCGAACATTCAGTACTTC

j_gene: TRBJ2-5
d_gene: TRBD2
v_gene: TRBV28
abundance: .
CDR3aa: CASSPRVGRAETQYF
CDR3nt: TGTGCCAGCAGTCCTCGGGTTGGGAGGGCGGAGACCCAGTACTTC

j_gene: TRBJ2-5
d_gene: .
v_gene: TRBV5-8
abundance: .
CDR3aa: CASSFSGGTTQETQYF
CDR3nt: TGTGCCAGCAGCTTTTCGGGCGGAACTACCCAAGAGACCCAGTACTTC

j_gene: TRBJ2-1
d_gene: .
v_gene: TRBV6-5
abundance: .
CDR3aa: CASSYSRAGSYNEQFF
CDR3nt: TGTGCCAGCAGTTACTCTCGGGCAGGCTCCTACAATGAGCAGTTCTTC

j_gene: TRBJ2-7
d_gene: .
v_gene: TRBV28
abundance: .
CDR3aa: CASTTGGLSSYEQYF
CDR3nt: TGTGCCAGCACCACGGGGGGCCTCAGCTCCTACGAGCAGTACTTC

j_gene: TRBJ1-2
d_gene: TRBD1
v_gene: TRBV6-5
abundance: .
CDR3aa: CASSYSGQGGYGYTF
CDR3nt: TGTGCCAGCAGTTACTCCGGACAGGGGGGCTATGGCTACACCTTC

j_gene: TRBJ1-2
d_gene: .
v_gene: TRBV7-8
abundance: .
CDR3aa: CASSQRARQNYGYTF
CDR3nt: TGTGCCAGCAGCCAAAGGGCGCGACAGAACTATGGCTACACCTTC

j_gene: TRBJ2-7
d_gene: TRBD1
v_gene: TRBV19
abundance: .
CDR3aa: CASSTIIPTGLGKDYEQYF
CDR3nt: TGTGCCAGTAGTACTATCATACCGACAGGGTTGGGGAAAGACTACGAGCAGTACTTC

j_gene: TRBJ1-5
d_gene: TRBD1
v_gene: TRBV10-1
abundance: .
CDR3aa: CASNKQGEGQPQHF
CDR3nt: TGCGCCAGCAATAAACAGGGGGAGGGTCAGCCCCAGCATTTT

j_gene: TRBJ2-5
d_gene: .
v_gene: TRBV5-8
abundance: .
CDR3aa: CASSLGSVQETQYF
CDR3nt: TGTGCCAGCAGCTTGGGGTCAGTTCAAGAGACCCAGTACTTC

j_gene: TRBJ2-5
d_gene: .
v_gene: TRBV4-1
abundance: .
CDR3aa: CASSQGVARQETQYF
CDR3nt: TGCGCCAGCAGCCAAGGGGTCGCCCGGCAAGAGACCCAGTACTTC

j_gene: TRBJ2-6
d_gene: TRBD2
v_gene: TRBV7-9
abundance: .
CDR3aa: CASSLGEGYGANVLTF
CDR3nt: TGTGCCAGCAGCTTAGGGGAGGGATACGGGGCCAACGTCCTGACTTTC

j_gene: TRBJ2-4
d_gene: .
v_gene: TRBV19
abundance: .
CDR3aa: CASSIGGGINIQYF
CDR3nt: TGTGCCAGTAGTATAGGAGGGGGGATAAACATTCAGTACTTC

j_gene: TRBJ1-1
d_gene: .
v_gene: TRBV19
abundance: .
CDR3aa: CASSISDADTEAFF
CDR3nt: TGTGCCAGTAGTATTTCGGACGCGGACACTGAAGCTTTCTTT

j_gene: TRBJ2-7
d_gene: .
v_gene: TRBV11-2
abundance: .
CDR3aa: CASSLERRVFYF
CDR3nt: TGTGCCAGCAGCTTAGAGCGCAGGGTGTTCTACTTC

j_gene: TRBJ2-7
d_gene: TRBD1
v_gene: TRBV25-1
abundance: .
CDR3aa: CASRQGQGAYEQYF
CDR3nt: TGTGCCAGCAGGCAGGGACAGGGGGCCTACGAGCAGTACTTC

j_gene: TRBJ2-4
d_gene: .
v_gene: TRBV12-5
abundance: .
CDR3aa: CASGATELAKNIQYF
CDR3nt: TGTGCTAGTGGGGCTACAGAACTAGCCAAAAACATTCAGTACTTC

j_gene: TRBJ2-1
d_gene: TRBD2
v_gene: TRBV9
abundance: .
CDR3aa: CASSPVGGLANNEQFF
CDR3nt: TGTGCCAGCAGCCCCGTAGGGGGACTAGCCAACAATGAGCAGTTCTTC

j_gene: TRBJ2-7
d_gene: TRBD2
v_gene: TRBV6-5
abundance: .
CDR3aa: CASRLAGEERQYF
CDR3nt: TGTGCCAGCAGATTAGCGGGAGAGGAACGGCAGTACTTC

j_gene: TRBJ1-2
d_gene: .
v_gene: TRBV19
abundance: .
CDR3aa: CASSIGPVTANYGYTF
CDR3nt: TGTGCCAGTAGTATAGGACCGGTAACAGCTAACTATGGCTACACCTTC

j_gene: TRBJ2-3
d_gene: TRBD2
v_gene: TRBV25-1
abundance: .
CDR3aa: CASSGIAGRTDTQYF
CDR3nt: TGTGCCAGCAGTGGCATAGCGGGACGCACAGATACGCAGTATTTT

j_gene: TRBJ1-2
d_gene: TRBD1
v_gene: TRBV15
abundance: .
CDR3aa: CATSFRTGGAGGYTF
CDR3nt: TGTGCCACCAGCTTTCGGACAGGGGGCGCAGGTGGCTACACCTTC

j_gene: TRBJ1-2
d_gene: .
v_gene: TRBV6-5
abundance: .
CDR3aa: CASSYPREAVDGYTF
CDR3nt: TGTGCCAGCAGTTACCCTCGGGAGGCAGTAGATGGCTACACCTTC

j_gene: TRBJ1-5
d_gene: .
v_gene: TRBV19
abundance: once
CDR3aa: CASNGRTAGNQPQHF
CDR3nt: TGTGCCAGTAATGGACGGACCGCGGGCAATCAGCCCCAGCATTTT

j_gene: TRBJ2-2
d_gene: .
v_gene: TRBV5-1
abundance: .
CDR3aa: CASSSNVGGNTGELFF
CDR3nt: TGCGCCAGCAGCTCGAACGTGGGAGGGAACACCGGGGAGCTGTTTTTT